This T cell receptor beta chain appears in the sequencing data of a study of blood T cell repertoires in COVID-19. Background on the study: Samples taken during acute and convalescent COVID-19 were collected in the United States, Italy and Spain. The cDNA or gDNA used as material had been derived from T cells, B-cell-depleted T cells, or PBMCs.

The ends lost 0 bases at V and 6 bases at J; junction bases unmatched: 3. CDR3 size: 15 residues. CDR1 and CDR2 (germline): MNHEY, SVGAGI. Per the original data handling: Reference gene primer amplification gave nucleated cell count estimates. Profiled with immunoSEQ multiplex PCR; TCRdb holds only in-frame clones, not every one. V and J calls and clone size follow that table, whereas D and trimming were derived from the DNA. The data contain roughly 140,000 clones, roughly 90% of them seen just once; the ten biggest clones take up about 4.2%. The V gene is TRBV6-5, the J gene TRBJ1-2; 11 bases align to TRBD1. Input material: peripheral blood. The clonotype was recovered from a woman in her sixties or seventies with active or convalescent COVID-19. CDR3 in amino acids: CASSYSDRGRDGYTF. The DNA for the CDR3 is TGTGCCAGCAGTTACTCGGACAGGGGGCGCGATGGCTACACCTTC.